This T cell receptor (beta chain) originates from a study of graft-versus-host responses after intestinal transplantation. Study at large: Each patient got anti-thymocyte globulin induction, then tacrolimus and steroids for about 3 years.

Assay: immunoSEQ multiplex PCR; the TCRdb copy retains only in-frame clones and omits some. The sample shows roughly 97,000 clones, 91% of them seen only once. Concerning this clone: The antigen remains unidentified.

Findings and caveats of the study: Some GvH clones appeared in ileal mucosa or blood before recipient bone marrow.

This CDR3 spans 13 amino acids. Germline CDR1 SQVTM, CDR2 ANQGSEA. With 7 bases clipped from V and 5 bases from J, the junction kept 7 bases outside the gene matches. The chain employs TRBV29-1 and TRBJ2-2; 7 nucleotides match TRBD1. The receptor comes from a human donor who was the organ donor for an intestinal transplant. This sample comprised unstimulated CD4+ T cells sorted from spleen or lymph node cells, obtained before transplant. CDR3 nucleotide sequence: TGCAGCGCTGTGGACAGGAGGACCGGGGAGCTGTTTTTT. Amino acids: CSAVDRRTGELFF.